These T cell receptor beta chains were read from a single sample in a study of post-analysis software for immune sequencing data. Via MiXCR, TCRdb re-called the PCR reads, giving one row per CDR3 protein. This sample has roughly 200,000 distinct CDR3 sequences, with over 25% found just once. The sequenced sample consisted of blood. The receptors were gathered from a girl aged 2-17 years with multiple sclerosis. Each CDR3 is given with its conserved first and last residue. D genes are given only for firm matches. Size values are once, few and many counts, or a class for expanded clones, and some rows have none.

clone size,D gene,V gene,J gene,CDR3 protein,CDR3 DNA
many,.,TRBV4-1,TRBJ2-7,CASTPTWSHEQYF,TGCGCCAGCACCCCGACTTGGAGCCACGAGCAGTACTTC
many,.,TRBV20-1,TRBJ1-5,CSALQRQGRNQPQHF,TGCAGTGCCCTTCAAAGGCAGGGCAGAAATCAGCCCCAGCATTTT
many,.,TRBV12-3/TRBV12-4,TRBJ2-5,CASSGGSLQETQYF,TGTGCCAGCAGTGGAGGGAGCCTCCAAGAGACCCAGTACTTC
.,TRBD2,TRBV28,TRBJ2-2,CASRSGGVRGTGELFF,TGTGCCAGCAGGTCGGGGGGAGTGAGGGGAACCGGGGAGCTGTTTTTT
many,TRBD2,TRBV6-5,TRBJ2-5,CASSPPSGRETQYF,TGTGCCAGCAGTCCCCCCTCCGGGAGGGAGACCCAGTACTTC
.,.,TRBV20-1,TRBJ1-1,CSATSRENVNTEAFF,TGCAGTGCCACCTCCAGGGAAAACGTGAACACTGAAGCTTTCTTT
few,.,TRBV3-1,TRBJ2-5,CASSQGQGGPLQETQYF,TGTGCCAGCAGCCAAGGGCAGGGGGGCCCTCTTCAAGAGACCCAGTACTTC
.,TRBD2,TRBV7-9,TRBJ2-2,CASSGRNSGTNGSVTGELFF,TGTGCCAGCAGCGGCCGAAATTCTGGGACTAACGGGAGTGTCACCGGGGAGCTGTTTTTT
many,.,TRBV20-1,TRBJ2-7,CSARRDAYEQYF,TGCAGTGCTAGACGAGACGCCTACGAGCAGTACTTC
.,.,TRBV6-1,TRBJ2-7,CASSDPREDEQYF,TGTGCCAGCAGTGACCCCAGGGAGGACGAGCAGTACTTC
.,.,TRBV12-3/TRBV12-4,TRBJ2-3,CASSLRGPGTDTQYF,TGTGCCAGCAGTTTACGGGGGCCGGGCACAGATACGCAGTATTTT
.,.,TRBV6-2/TRBV6-3,TRBJ1-3,CASTQEYGNTIYF,TGTGCCAGCACCCAGGAATACGGAAACACCATATATTTT
.,.,TRBV5-5,TRBJ1-1,CASSLLAGRDTEAFF,TGTGCCAGCAGCTTGTTGGCAGGGCGGGACACTGAAGCTTTCTTT
.,.,TRBV20-1,TRBJ2-7,CSARPRQIYNEQYF,TGCAGTGCAAGACCGCGCCAGATCTACAATGAGCAGTACTTC
many,.,TRBV7-2,TRBJ1-1,CASSLVVGEAFF,TGTGCCAGCAGCTTAGTTGTCGGGGAAGCTTTCTTT
many,.,TRBV10-2,TRBJ2-3,CASSEGVGITDTQYF,TGCGCCAGCAGTGAGGGGGTAGGGATCACAGATACGCAGTATTTT
many,.,TRBV11-2,TRBJ2-7,CASSLDSWTPRYEQYF,TGTGCCAGCAGCTTAGATTCATGGACTCCCCGCTACGAGCAGTACTTC
few,.,TRBV7-9,TRBJ1-6,CASSSRWGAQVSPLHF,TGTGCCAGCAGCTCAAGATGGGGGGCCCAGGTATCGCCCCTCCACTTT
few,.,TRBV20-1,TRBJ1-5,CSASRGEPQHF,TGCAGTGCTTCCCGCGGGGAGCCCCAGCATTTT
.,.,TRBV28,TRBJ1-5,CASSFPGLNNQPQHF,TGTGCCAGCAGTTTTCCGGGGCTAAACAATCAGCCCCAGCATTTT
many,.,TRBV5-1,TRBJ1-5,CASSLSVGNQPQHF,TGCGCCAGCAGCTTGTCAGTGGGCAATCAGCCCCAGCATTTT
few,TRBD2,TRBV20-1,TRBJ2-7,CSAPKLAGPSYEQYF,TGCAGTGCTCCTAAACTAGCGGGGCCCTCCTACGAGCAGTACTTC
few,.,TRBV5-1,TRBJ1-6,CASSPGGGYYNSPLHF,TGCGCCAGCAGTCCCGGAGGAGGGTACTATAATTCACCCCTCCACTTT
.,.,TRBV15,TRBJ2-3,CATSRDTDTQYF,TGTGCCACCAGCAGGGACACAGATACGCAGTATTTT
few,.,TRBV28,TRBJ2-5,CASSLGGTAPQETQYF,TGTGCCAGCAGTTTAGGCGGGACAGCCCCCCAAGAGACCCAGTACTTC
.,TRBD1,TRBV5-1,TRBJ2-7,CASSSGQPSSYNEQYF,TGCGCCAGCAGCTCGGGACAGCCTAGCTCCTACAATGAGCAGTACTTC
.,.,TRBV20-1,TRBJ2-1,CSAPRAGARVGHEQFF,TGCAGTGCTCCCAGAGCAGGGGCTAGGGTGGGGCATGAGCAGTTCTTC
few,.,TRBV10-3,TRBJ1-4,CAISESMSRADVRKLFF,TGTGCCATCAGTGAGTCGATGTCAAGGGCCGACGTCCGAAAACTGTTTTTT
.,TRBD1,TRBV28,TRBJ1-2,CASSRPTGGPRANYGYTF,TGTGCCAGCAGCCGCCCGACAGGGGGCCCCCGGGCTAACTATGGCTACACCTTC
many,.,TRBV12-5,TRBJ1-2,CASDRDGPTSGYTF,TGTGCTAGTGACCGGGACGGACCGACCTCCGGCTACACCTTC
.,TRBD2,TRBV7-2,TRBJ2-3,CASSRGGPGTDTQYF,TGTGCCAGCAGCCGCGGGGGGCCAGGCACAGATACGCAGTATTTT
few,.,TRBV21-1,TRBJ2-3,CASRWGDTDTQYF,TGTGCCAGCAGATGGGGTGACACAGATACGCAGTATTTT